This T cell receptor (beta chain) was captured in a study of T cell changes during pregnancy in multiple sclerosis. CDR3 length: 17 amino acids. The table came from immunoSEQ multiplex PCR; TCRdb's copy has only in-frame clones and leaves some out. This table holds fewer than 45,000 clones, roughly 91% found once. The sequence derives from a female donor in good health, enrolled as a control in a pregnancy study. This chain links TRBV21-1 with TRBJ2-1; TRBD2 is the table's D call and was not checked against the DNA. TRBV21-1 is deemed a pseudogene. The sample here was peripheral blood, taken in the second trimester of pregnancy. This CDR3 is CASSKKGGPPSYNEQFF. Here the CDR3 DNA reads TGTGCCAGCAGCAAAAAGGGGGGGCCCCCCTCCTACAATGAGCAGTTCTTC.